This T cell receptor beta chain was obtained from a study of blood T cell repertoires in COVID-19. For the study at large: Specimens from acute and convalescent COVID-19 originated in the United States, Italy and Spain. From T cells, B-cell-depleted T cells, or PBMCs came the material, which was cDNA or gDNA.

In the authors' workflow: Reference gene primer amplification gave estimated nucleated cell counts. Assay used: immunoSEQ multiplex PCR; TCRdb lists only in-frame clones, some missing. V and J calls and clone size are copied from that table; D and trimming were computed from the DNA. Among 95,000 to 120,000 clones listed, about 90% were seen once. V was clipped by 7 bases and J by 0 bases; unmatched bases: 9. This CDR3 spans 15 amino acids. Germline CDR1 SNHLY, CDR2 FYNNEI. The sequence came from a human donor in a cohort sampled during active COVID-19. Source material: peripheral blood. The V gene is TRBV2, the J gene TRBJ2-7; 7 positions agree with TRBD1. The CDR3 loop is CASTLLRDSSYEQYF. The CDR3 DNA follows: TGTGCCAGCACCCTCCTACGGGACAGCTCCTACGAGCAGTACTTC.